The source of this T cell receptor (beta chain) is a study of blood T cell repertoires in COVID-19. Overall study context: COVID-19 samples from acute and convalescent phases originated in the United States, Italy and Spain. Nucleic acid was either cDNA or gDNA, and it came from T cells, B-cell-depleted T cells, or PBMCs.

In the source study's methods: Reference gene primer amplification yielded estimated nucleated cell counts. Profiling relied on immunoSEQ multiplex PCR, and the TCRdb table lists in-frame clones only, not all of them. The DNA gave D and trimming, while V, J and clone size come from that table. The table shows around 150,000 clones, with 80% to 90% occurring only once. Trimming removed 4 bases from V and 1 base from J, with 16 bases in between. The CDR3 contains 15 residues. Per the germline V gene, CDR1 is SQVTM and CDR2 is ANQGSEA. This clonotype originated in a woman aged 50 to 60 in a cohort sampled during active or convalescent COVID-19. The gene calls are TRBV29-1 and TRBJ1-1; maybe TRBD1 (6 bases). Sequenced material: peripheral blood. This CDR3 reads CSVAGVRLQNTEAFF. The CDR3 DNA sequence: TGCAGCGTTGCAGGGGTAAGGCTGCAGAACACTGAAGCTTTCTTT.